The 11 T cell receptor beta chains given below trace back to one sample, sequenced in a study of tumor-infiltrating lymphocytes in primary liver carcinoma. Without any cell sorting, about 20-31 mg of bulk tissue yielded co-extracted RNA and DNA. Reverse transcription of roughly 0.5 ug total RNA with a constant-region primer produced TCR beta cDNA. Each TCR beta library was derived from three nested multiplex PCR rounds that employed slightly modified ARM-PCR. TRBV1-TRBV30 forward primers and a C-beta reverse primer were used in the first two PCR rounds, which each ran for approximately 11 cycles. TCRdb re-analysed the multiplex PCR reads in MiXCR, keeping a single row per CDR3 protein. Among 99,000 or so distinct CDR3 sequences listed, 80% to 85% were seen once. The sequenced material came from liver tumor tissue from sampling region 3. The subset: tumor region T3, left-lateral pole. The source of these receptors is a man aged 35-49 years with primary liver carcinoma and hepatitis B virus infection.

The chain links TRBV7-3 to TRBJ2-1, with TRBD1 matching 9 bases. The V and J ends lost 4 bases and 8 bases, in that order; junction bases with no gene match: 15. This CDR3 is built from 17 residues. CDR1 and CDR2 (germline): SGHTA, FQGTGA. CDR3 protein: CASSSTGNRGRRDEQFF. In DNA form, the CDR3 reads TGTGCCAGCAGCTCTACCGGGAACAGGGGGCGTCGAGATGAGCAGTTCTTC.

With regard to this clonotype: The junction departs from the called germline gene at one end, perhaps through a read error. The chain joins TRBV5-1 to TRBJ1-1; TRBD1 aligns across 7 bases. CDR3 length: 15 amino acids. Germline CDR1 is SGHRS and CDR2 is YFSETQ. For the CDR3, the DNA is TGTGCCAGCAGCTTGGGACAGACTATGAACACTGAAGCTTTCTTT. This translates into CASSLGQTMNTEAFF. The full variable domain, in which reference TRBV5-1 and TRBJ1-1 provide the parts outside the CDR3, is KAGVTQTPRYLIKTRGQQVTLSCSPISGHRSVSWYQQTPGQGLQFLFEYFSETQRNKGNFPGRFSGRQFSNSRSEMNVSTLELGDSALYLCASSLGQTMNTEAFFGQGTRLTVV.

Notes on this clonotype: Relative to the germline gene, one junction end is altered; a read error may explain this. The chain employs TRBV11-2 and TRBJ2-7, with 7 bases matching TRBD1. This CDR3 is built from 15 residues. The germline CDR1 and CDR2 sequences are SGHAT and FQNNGV. CDR3 coding DNA: TGTGCCAGCAGCTCTCACCTGGGACAGATTTACGAGAAGTACTTC. Its translation: CASSSHLGQIYEKYF.

The V and J genes are TRBV10-2 and TRBJ1-2, with 9 bases identical to TRBD1. The CDR3 has 13 residues. Germline V gene lookup returns CDR1 WSHSY and CDR2 SAAADI. CDR3 sequence: CANNPGQGASYTF. DNA for the CDR3: TGCGCAAACAATCCGGGACAGGGTGCGAGCTACACCTTC.

This clonotype has at least ten counts. The chain joins TRBV30 to TRBJ1-5; D gene unclear. V was clipped by 0 bases and J by 1 base, with 7 bases between them. The CDR3 is 14 residues long. Germline V gene data show CDR1 as GTSNPN and CDR2 as SVGIG (reference sequence). Written as DNA, the CDR3 is TGTGCCTGGAGTGTGTCCGGGAGCAATCAGCCCCAGCATTTT. Residues: CAWSVSGSNQPQHF.

Note on this clonotype: Mismatch with germline at one junction end may stem from a read error. The chain is built from TRBV19 and TRBJ1-5; 8 nucleotides match TRBD1. Per the germline V gene, CDR1 is LNHDA and CDR2 is SQIVND (reference sequence). This CDR3 region has 15 residues. CDR3 sequence (DNA): TGTGACAGTAGGAGGGGGGGACAGGAAGGTCAGCCCCAGCATTTT. Protein: CDSRRGGQEGQPQHF.

Concerning this clonotype: This CDR3 is missing its conserved last phenylalanine or tryptophan, likely due to a read error. Here the CDR3 reads CSSSAGDQETQYI. The CDR3 nucleotides read TGCAGCTCATCAGCGGGGGACCAAGAGACCCAGTACATC. The chain links TRBV29-1 to TRBJ2-5, with 8 bases lining up with TRBD2. Germline V gene lookup returns CDR1 SQVTM and CDR2 ANQGSEA. There are 13 residues in the CDR3. V was pared by 8 bases and J by 0 bases, with 5 bases of the junction left unmatched.

Concerning this clonotype: A single base separates this from a much larger clone, so it may be a read error. The V call is TRBV7-2, the J call TRBJ1-5; D call uncertain. The CDR3 extends over 13 amino acids. Germline V CDR1 and CDR2: SGHTA, FQGNSA. This chain's CDR3 is CASSLVQNQTQHF. DNA for the CDR3: TGTGCCAGCAGCTTAGTTCAGAATCAGACCCAGCATTTT.

With regard to this clonotype: The junction departs from germline at one end; a sequencing error may be responsible. The rearrangement links TRBV5-1 to TRBJ1-1; tentative D call: TRBD1 (6 bases). The CDR3 consists of 15 residues. CDR1 is SGHRS, CDR2 YFSETQ, per germline. The CDR3 DNA is TGCACCAGCAGCGTAAACAGGGTGGCTGACACTGAAGCTTTCTTT. It specifies CTSSVNRVADTEAFF.

To note about this clonotype: The CDR3 ends on some other residue instead of the conserved phenylalanine or tryptophan, so this is likely a read error. This chain connects TRBV29-1 to TRBJ1-2; the D is unclear. Per the germline V gene, CDR1 is SQVTM and CDR2 is ANQGSEA. CDR3 length equals 14 residues. CDR3 amino acids: CSVEAEERVDGYTY. DNA of the CDR3: TGTAGCGTTGAAGCGGAAGAACGAGTGGATGGCTACACCTAC.

Concerning this clonotype itself: An end of the junction differs from the germline gene, which may be a read error. The rearrangement links TRBV6-2 or TRBV6-3 to TRBJ1-2, with unresolved D. The CDR3 contains 12 residues. The germline CDR1 and CDR2 sequences are MNHEY and SVGEGT. CDR3 sequence (DNA): TGTGCCAGCAGTCCAACAGCCTATGGCTACGCCTTC. Protein: CASSPTAYGYAF.